This T cell receptor (beta chain) was obtained from a study of blood T cells in healthy people across ages (dated by TCRdb to between 2015 and 2017). With respect to the entire study: In model experiments, template switching captured about one uniquely barcoded TCR beta cDNA molecule for every two T cells. To track age-related changes in TCR beta repertoire diversity, the study relied on deep sequencing normalized with unique cDNA molecular identifiers. Donors were grouped into four age groups: young (average approximately 15 years), middle-aged (about 40), aged (approximately 67) and long-lived (around 82). Two additional independent replicas of 1 million unique cDNA reads from the same blood draw were analyzed for two donors (one aged 18 to 29 and one aged 80 or older).

Study-wide findings and limitations: Compared with the aged group, the long-lived group had more naive CD4+ T cells, fewer expanded clones and increased TCR diversity, a pattern suggesting age selection. Observed TCR beta diversity correlated strongly with the percentage of naive T cells measured by flow cytometry. Estimates of total diversity from one million sequenced T cells were regarded as lower bounds and underestimates. Since profiling was done on bulk unsorted PBMCs, naive and antigen-experienced compartments could not be conclusively compared. Observed TCR beta diversity per million T cells fell roughly linearly with age, and a significant reduction was already apparent by age roughly 40. Because donor CMV infection status was unknown, age-related changes in expanded clonotypes were potentially confounded.

The CDR3, cysteine through phenylalanine, is 12 amino acids long. The CDR3 DNA has 36 bases and is translated from base 1. For CDR1 and CDR2, the germline V gene lists SGHTA and FQGNSA. Trimming costs V 0 bases and J 12 bases, and their ends lie 10 bases apart. As concerns this clonotype: What this receptor recognizes is not known. The record has no base qualities; no much larger clone is one base away.

Libraries came from 5' RACE. Instrument on record: Illumina HiSeq 2500. A second PCR of about 7 to 12 cycles was run with a J-beta primer mix and a sample-barcoded 5' primer. A unique molecular identifier was introduced onto each TCR beta cDNA molecule by a template-switch 5' adaptor carrying 12 random nucleotides. Each sample yielded at least 2.5 million CDR3-containing paired-end reads. First-strand cDNA was synthesized from all RNA with the Mint cDNA synthesis kit, primed by a TRBC-specific oligonucleotide. Following uracil-DNA glycosylase treatment, all cDNA underwent a first 18-cycle PCR with the universal primers M1SS and BC2_uni_R. As for the authors' bioinformatics: Normalization of each sample was performed by random selection of 1 million high-quality reads, each carrying a distinct molecular identifier. Reads sharing molecular identifiers were discarded rather than binned into consensus sequences. MiTCR, set to a Q25 quality threshold and the strictest error-elimination algorithm, was used for CDR3 identification, clonotype clustering and error correction. Lower-bound total TCR beta diversity was estimated with a nonparametric unseen species model using Euler transformation. In-frame beta chains were kept once TCRdb had trimmed the public reads at Q25 with fastp and called clones with MiXCR. Every CDR3 protein is listed once, alongside the most common genes and DNA of its rows. The V and J calls were not made by the authors but by TCRdb's processing. This sample gives more than 1,000,000 distinct CDR3 sequences in total; less than 25% of them show up just once. Approximately 0.71% of the sample is taken by the ten largest.

Donors were around 37 systemically healthy Caucasian individuals from Russia aged roughly 6 to 90 years. Approximately 10 milliliters of peripheral blood were collected from each donor into EDTA-treated Vacutainer tubes. PBMCs were isolated by Ficoll-Paque density-gradient centrifugation, with at least 7 million obtained per sample. Trizol reagent was used to extract total RNA from the PBMCs, yielding at least 5.5 micrograms per sample. The percentages of naive CD45RAhigh/CD27high T cells were determined by flow cytometry on a PBMC aliquot from every donor. The sample was also reused in another study, on T cells of mothers and their children. The second paper states: Nine systemically healthy Caucasian individuals, comprising three mothers and their six children, were included as donors. cDNA synthesis used all of the extracted RNA, with 1.5 ug of RNA in each 15 ul reaction. In the second PCR, the M1S primer introduced both the sample barcodes and 2-4 random nucleotides. More than 8 million TCR beta CDR3 reads were obtained from each mother, and about 3 million reads were obtained from each child. Thymic selection similarly shapes TCR recombination output in related and unrelated pairs, with minor effect from inherited differences. Normalized repertoire overlap in related mother-child pairs was always slightly higher than in unrelated mother-child pairs, but the difference was never significant. Persistent microchimeric T cell clones were not detected, at a sensitivity of 95 to 100 clones per million clonotypes. The study used deep NGS to compare TCR beta repertoires of mothers and children, seeking features distinguishing related mother-child pairs from unrelated individuals. Mothers averaged about 40 +/- 4 years of age and children averaged about 10 +/- 4 years. After adapters were ligated using NEBNext reagents, the libraries underwent 100+100 nt paired-end sequencing on an Illumina HiSeq 2000. To prevent cross-contamination, the mother and child libraries were prepared a month apart and were sequenced in separate runs. For each donor, between roughly 500,000 and 2,100,000 distinct TCR beta clonotypes were identified. Naive TCR beta clonotypes were estimated from low-frequency clonotypes matched to each donor's FACS-determined naive share, without sorting.

The material sequenced was blood. The chain employs TRBV7-2 and TRBJ2-3, and the D gene may be TRBD2, 6 bases matching. The sequence was collected from a girl between 2 and 10 years old in good health. The CDR3 is CASSLARGGQYF. DNA sequence: TGTGCCAGCAGCTTAGCGCGGGGCGGCCAGTATTTT.